The 3 T cell receptor beta chains presented below share a single source sample, sequenced in a study of T cells in Graves' hyperthyroidism and ophthalmopathy. Researchers took RNA transcripts and amplified the TCR beta CDR3 regions from them. RT-PCR in the first round (using the HTBI primer set) targeted the TCR CDR3. TCRdb re-analysed the multiplex PCR reads in MiXCR, keeping a single row per CDR3 protein. The sample holds 300,000 or so distinct CDR3 sequences; roughly 17% are singletons and the top ten take approximately 35%. The sequencing input was blood. Receptors were obtained from a man aged 25 to 40 with Graves' hyperthyroidism.

This clonotype was recorded many times. V and J are TRBV28 and TRBJ2-1; D may correspond to TRBD1 or TRBD2 (6 bases each). This CDR3 spans 13 amino acids. Germline CDR1 is MDHEN and CDR2 is SYDVKM. V was cut by 7 bases and J by 9 bases, with 16 bases left in between. In DNA form, the CDR3 reads TGTGCCAGCACCCGGGGGCGGCCGACTGAGCAGTTCTTC. Its translation: CASTRGRPTEQFF.

This clonotype was counted a few times. This chain links TRBV28 with TRBJ2-1; TRBD2 aligns across 8 bases. This CDR3 comprises 16 residues. The junction had 8 bases not matched to a gene; V was cut back by 1 base and J by 6 bases. CDR1 is MDHEN, CDR2 SYDVKM, per germline. The CDR3, as DNA: TGTGCCAGCAGTTTATTGAGCGGGAGCGGGGTCAATGAGCAGTTCTTC. It yields the protein CASSLLSGSGVNEQFF.

The chain links TRBV7-2 to TRBJ2-7; D unclear. The CDR3 spans 17 residues. Between the trimmed V and J ends, which lost 0 bases and 0 bases, there was a span of 15 bases. Looked up from germline, CDR1 is SGHTA and CDR2 is FQGNSA. The CDR3 sequence is CASSLAEPGSTSYEQYF. The CDR3, as DNA: TGTGCCAGCAGCTTAGCCGAGCCAGGATCTACCTCCTACGAGCAGTACTTC.